This T cell receptor (beta chain) came from a study of blood T cell repertoires in COVID-19. About the study: T cells, B-cell-depleted T cells, or PBMCs supplied cDNA or gDNA.

Participant age was roughly 18 to 89 years, and participants resided in about 25 US areas. Recovered status in Cohort 3 required two negative PCRs, clearance, or symptom resolution. Per the original data handling: Using reference gene primer amplification, nucleated cell counts were estimated. The data were produced by immunoSEQ multiplex PCR, yet TCRdb's version contains in-frame clones alone and is incomplete. That table supplies the V and J calls and clone size; D and trimming were determined from the DNA. The sample carries over 200,000 clones, approximately 80% recorded once. J was trimmed by 4 bases and V by 1 base; bases with no gene match: 6. Germline V lookup: CDR1 LNHNV, CDR2 YYDKDF (reference sequence). CDR3 length: 16 amino acids.

The material sequenced was PBMCs or T cells enriched from blood (not recorded which). J is TRBJ1-5 and V is TRBV15, with 8 bases fitting TRBD1. This receptor was taken from a man between 60 and 75 years old who had recovered from COVID-19. The CDR3 reads CATSRGQGRPNQPQHF. DNA of the CDR3: TGTGCCACCAGCAGAGGACAGGGGCGACCAAATCAGCCCCAGCATTTT. The full variable domain, in which reference TRBV15 and TRBJ1-5 provide the parts outside the CDR3, is DAMVIQNPRYQVTQFGKPVTLSCSQTLNHNVMYWYQQKSSQAPKLLFHYYDKDFNNEADTPDNFQSRRPNTSFCFLDIRSPGLGDTAMYLCATSRGQGRPNQPQHFGDGTRLSIL.